The next 8 T cell receptor beta chains were all read from a single sample in a study of early T cells in non-severe SARS-CoV-2 infection (dated by TCRdb to the early 2020s). The library was made by 5' RACE. TCRdb records NextSeq 500 as the sequencer. TCRdb trimmed public reads at Q25 via fastp, called clones via MiXCR and kept in-frame beta chains. Entries are consolidated by CDR3 protein sequence, retaining the most common genes and DNA. This sample gives 66,000 or so distinct CDR3 sequences in total; around 14% of them show up just once. About 8.6% of the sample belongs to the ten largest clones. The sample comprised whole blood. The receptors were sampled from an adult who was a healthcare worker with PCR-confirmed SARS-CoV-2 infection or an uninfected control (not recorded which).

This clonotype was found a few times. The chain has TRBV5-1 and TRBJ2-2, with D perhaps TRBD2 (7 bases). Trimming removed 4 bases at V and 0 bases at J, with 16 bases between. Germline V gives CDR1 SGHRS, CDR2 YFSETQ. This CDR3 comprises 17 residues. The CDR3 sequence is CASSPGGGPANTGELFF. In DNA form, the CDR3 reads TGCGCCAGCAGCCCTGGGGGGGGCCCCGCGAACACCGGGGAGCTGTTTTTT.

The chain links TRBV20-1 to TRBJ1-5, with D unresolved. The CDR3 spans 16 residues. Germline V CDR1 and CDR2: DFQATT, SNEGSKA (reference sequence). V dropped 5 bases and J dropped 0 bases, with 17 bases sitting between them. For the CDR3, the DNA is TGCAGTGCTCCCCCCGGCGGCACAGTTAGCAATCAGCCCCAGCATTTT. Translated: CSAPPGGTVSNQPQHF.

V usage is TRBV3-1 and J usage is TRBJ1-3; D gene ambiguous. This CDR3 region has 13 residues. Trimming cost V 5 bases and J 4 bases, with 9 bases left between them. Germline V lookup: CDR1 LGHDT, CDR2 YNNKEL (reference sequence). The CDR3 DNA sequence: TGTGCCAGCAGCGCCCCTTCGGGAAACACCATATATTTT. Its translation is CASSAPSGNTIYF.

The rearrangement joins TRBV19 to TRBJ2-1, with TRBD2 matching 14 bases. Germline CDR1 and CDR2: LNHDA and SQIVND (reference sequence). The CDR3 runs to 16 residues. V was clipped by 3 bases and J by 7 bases; unmatched bases: 5. The CDR3 reads CASSMTSGRAENEQFF. The CDR3 DNA reads TGTGCCAGTAGTATGACTAGCGGGAGGGCCGAGAATGAGCAGTTCTTC.

This clonotype was detected ten times or more. The rearrangement joins TRBV4-2 to TRBJ2-7; D is possibly TRBD2 (7 bases). The germline CDR1 and CDR2 sequences are LGHNA and YNFKEQ. This CDR3 is 16 amino acids long. Trimming removed 0 bases from V and 0 bases from J, with 12 bases in between. The CDR3 coding sequence is TGTGCCAGCAGCCAAGAAGGGGGAGGGGGCTCCTACGAGCAGTACTTC. Encoded protein: CASSQEGGGGSYEQYF.

At least ten counts were recorded for this clonotype. The J gene is TRBJ2-2, the V gene TRBV6-5, with TRBD1 matching over 7 bases. With 6 bases clipped from V and 4 bases from J, the junction kept 8 bases outside the gene matches. The CDR3 is 15 amino acids. CDR1 and CDR2 from the germline V gene are MNHEY and SVGAGI. The CDR3 spells CASRGTASPTGELFF. The CDR3 DNA reads TGTGCCAGCAGGGGGACAGCGAGTCCCACCGGGGAGCTGTTTTTT.

V and J are TRBV19 and TRBJ2-6; D perhaps matches TRBD2 (5 bases). V gave up 5 bases and J gave up 4 bases, with 9 bases separating them. The CDR3 contains 14 residues. CDR1 is LNHDA, CDR2 SQIVND, per germline (reference sequence). CDR3 DNA: TGTGCCAGTAGTCCCCCGGGAGGGGCCAACGTCCTGACTTTC. Protein product: CASSPPGGANVLTF.

The CDR3 region has the DNA TGCAGCGTTGGGTTTGCAAAGGAGACCCAGTACTTC. Translated: CSVGFAKETQYF. The J gene is TRBJ2-5, the V gene TRBV29-1; no definite D call. Trimming removed 4 bases at V and 5 bases at J, with 11 bases between. Germline V gene data show CDR1 as SQVTM and CDR2 as ANQGSEA. The CDR3 sequence is 12 residues long.